The clone carrying this T cell receptor beta chain is a singleton in its sample. The sample comes from a study of blood T cell repertoires in COVID-19. Turning to the study itself: T cells, B-cell-depleted T cells, or PBMCs provided the cDNA or gDNA that served as material.

CDR1 is SNHLY, CDR2 FYNNEI, per germline. This CDR3 is 14 amino acids long. The V and J ends lost 8 bases and 4 bases, in that order; junction bases with no gene match: 5. Original methodology: Counts of nucleated cells, estimated from reference gene primer amplification, were obtained. Assay used: immunoSEQ multiplex PCR; TCRdb lists only in-frame clones, some missing. The V and J calls and clone size were taken over from that table, and D and trimming were inferred from the DNA. This table has some 15,000 clones, about nine tenths appearing once. The V call is TRBV2, the J call TRBJ2-2; 9 bases are a match to TRBD1. The specimen was peripheral blood. The receptor was derived from a human donor in a cohort sampled during active COVID-19. The chain's CDR3 is CASAGQGITGELFF. In DNA, the CDR3 is TGTGCCAGCGCGGGACAGGGAATCACCGGGGAGCTGTTTTTT.